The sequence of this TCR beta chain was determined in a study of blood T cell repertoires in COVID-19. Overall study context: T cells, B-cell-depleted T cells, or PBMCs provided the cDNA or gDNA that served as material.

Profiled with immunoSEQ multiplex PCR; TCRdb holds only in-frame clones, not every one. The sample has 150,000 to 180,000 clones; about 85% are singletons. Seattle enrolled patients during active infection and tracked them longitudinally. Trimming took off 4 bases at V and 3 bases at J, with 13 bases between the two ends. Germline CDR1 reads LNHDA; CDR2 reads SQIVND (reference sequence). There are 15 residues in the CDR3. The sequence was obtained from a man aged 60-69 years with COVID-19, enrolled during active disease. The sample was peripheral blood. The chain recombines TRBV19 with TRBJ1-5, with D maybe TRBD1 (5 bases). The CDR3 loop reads CASSNVRVPNQPQHF. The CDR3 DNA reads TGTGCCAGTAGTAATGTCAGGGTTCCCAATCAGCCCCAGCATTTT.